Here is one TCR beta chain with its context. Its antigen is unknown. These data are taken from a study of identical twins. TCRdb re-called the 5' RACE reads with MiXCR, one entry per CDR3 protein. The table records under 300,000 distinct CDR3 sequences, about 13% of them present only once. Study-level points and caveats: Twin-shared out-of-frame alpha sequences showed excess low generation probability. Models underestimated out-of-frame TCR alpha sharing in monozygotic twins.

The CDR3 is 15 amino acids. V lost 6 bases to trimming and J lost 4 bases, with 15 bases between them. This same sample was also part of a study on yellow fever vaccine responses in identical twins.

Material: memory (CD45RO+) T cells sorted from blood. The chain has TRBV12-3 or TRBV12-4 and TRBJ2-2; TRBD1 might be the D (6 bases). The sequence was collected from a woman aged 18-29 years in good health. The CDR3 here is CASREQGQSTGELFF. Here the CDR3 DNA reads TGTGCCAGCAGGGAACAGGGCCAGAGCACCGGGGAGCTGTTTTTT.